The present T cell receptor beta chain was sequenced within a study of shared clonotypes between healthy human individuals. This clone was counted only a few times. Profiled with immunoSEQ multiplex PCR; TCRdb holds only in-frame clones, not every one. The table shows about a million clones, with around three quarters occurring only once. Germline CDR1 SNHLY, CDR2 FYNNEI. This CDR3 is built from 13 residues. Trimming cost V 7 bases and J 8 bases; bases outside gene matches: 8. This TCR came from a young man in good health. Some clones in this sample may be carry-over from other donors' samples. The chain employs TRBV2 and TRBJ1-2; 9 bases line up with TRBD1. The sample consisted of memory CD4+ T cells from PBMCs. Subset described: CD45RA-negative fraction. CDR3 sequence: CASTVDRGSGYTF. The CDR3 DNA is TGTGCCAGCACTGTAGACAGGGGGAGCGGCTACACCTTC.